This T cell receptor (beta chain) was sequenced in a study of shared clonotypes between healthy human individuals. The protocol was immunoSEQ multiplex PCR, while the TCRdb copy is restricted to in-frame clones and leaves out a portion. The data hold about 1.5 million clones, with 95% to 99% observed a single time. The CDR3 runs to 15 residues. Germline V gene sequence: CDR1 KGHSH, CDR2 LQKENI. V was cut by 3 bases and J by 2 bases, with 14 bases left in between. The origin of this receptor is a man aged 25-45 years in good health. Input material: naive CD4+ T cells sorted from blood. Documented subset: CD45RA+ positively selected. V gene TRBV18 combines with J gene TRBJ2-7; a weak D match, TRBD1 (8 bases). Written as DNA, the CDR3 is TGTGCCAGCTCACCCCTACAGGGGGGGGCCTACGAGCAGTACTTC. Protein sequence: CASSPLQGGAYEQYF.